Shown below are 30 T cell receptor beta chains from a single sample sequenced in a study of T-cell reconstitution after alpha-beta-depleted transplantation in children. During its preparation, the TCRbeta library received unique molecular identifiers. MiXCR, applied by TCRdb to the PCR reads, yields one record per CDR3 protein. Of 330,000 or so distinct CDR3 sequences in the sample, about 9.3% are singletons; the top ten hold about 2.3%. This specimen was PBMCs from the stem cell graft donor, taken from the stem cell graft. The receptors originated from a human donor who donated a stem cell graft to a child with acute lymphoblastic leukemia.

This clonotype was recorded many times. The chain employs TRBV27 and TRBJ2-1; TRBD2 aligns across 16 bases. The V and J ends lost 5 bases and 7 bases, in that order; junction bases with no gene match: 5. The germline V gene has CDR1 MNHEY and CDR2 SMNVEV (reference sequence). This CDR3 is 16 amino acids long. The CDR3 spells CASSPGTSGRVNEQFF. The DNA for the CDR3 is TGTGCCAGCAGTCCTGGGACTAGCGGGAGGGTAAATGAGCAGTTCTTC.

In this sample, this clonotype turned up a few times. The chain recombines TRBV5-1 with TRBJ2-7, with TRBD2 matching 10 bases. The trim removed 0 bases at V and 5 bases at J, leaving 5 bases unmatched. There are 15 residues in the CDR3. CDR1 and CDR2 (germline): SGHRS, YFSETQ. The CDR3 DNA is TGCGCCAGCAGCTTGGAGCGGGGGGGGGGCGACGAGCAGTACTTC. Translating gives CASSLERGGGDEQYF.

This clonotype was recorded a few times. The CDR3 bases are TGTGCCAGCAGCCCTTGGACTAGCGTAGCTCTTCGCACAGATACGCAGTATTTT. Amino acid sequence: CASSPWTSVALRTDTQYF. The chain couples TRBV3-1 to TRBJ2-3; 9 bases align to TRBD2. The CDR3 contains 18 residues. With 4 bases clipped from V and 1 base from J, the junction kept 12 bases outside the gene matches. In germline, CDR1 is LGHDT, CDR2 YNNKEL (reference sequence).

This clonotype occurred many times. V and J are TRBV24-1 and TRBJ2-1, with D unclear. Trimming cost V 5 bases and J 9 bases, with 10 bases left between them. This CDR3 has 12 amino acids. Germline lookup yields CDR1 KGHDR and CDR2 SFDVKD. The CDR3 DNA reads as TGTGCCACCAGTGTGGGGTTGGCTGAGCAGTTCTTC. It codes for CATSVGLAEQFF.

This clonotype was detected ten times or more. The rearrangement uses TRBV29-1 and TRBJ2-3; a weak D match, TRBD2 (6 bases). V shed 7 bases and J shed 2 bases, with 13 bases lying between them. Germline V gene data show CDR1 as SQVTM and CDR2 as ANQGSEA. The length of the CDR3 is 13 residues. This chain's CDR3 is CSALGGATDTQYF. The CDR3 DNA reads TGCAGCGCCCTTGGAGGGGCCACAGATACGCAGTATTTT.

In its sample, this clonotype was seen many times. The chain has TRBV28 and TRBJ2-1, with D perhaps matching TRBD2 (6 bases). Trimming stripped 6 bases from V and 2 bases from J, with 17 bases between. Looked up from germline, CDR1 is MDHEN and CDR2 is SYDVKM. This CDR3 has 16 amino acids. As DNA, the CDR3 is TGTGCCAGCAGGGATGGGGCGGGATGGGCCTACAATGAGCAGTTCTTC. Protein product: CASRDGAGWAYNEQFF.

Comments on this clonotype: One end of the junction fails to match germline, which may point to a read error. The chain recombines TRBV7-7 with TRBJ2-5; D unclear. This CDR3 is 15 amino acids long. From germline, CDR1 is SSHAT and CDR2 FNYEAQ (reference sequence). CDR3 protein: CASSPGRTYQETQYF. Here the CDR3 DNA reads TGTGCTAGCAGCCCCGGACGGACGTACCAAGAGACCCAGTACTTC.

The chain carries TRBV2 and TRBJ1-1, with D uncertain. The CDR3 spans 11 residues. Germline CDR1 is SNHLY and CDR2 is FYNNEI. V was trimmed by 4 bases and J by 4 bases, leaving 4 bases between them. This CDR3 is CASSVVTEAFF. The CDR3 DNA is TGTGCCAGCAGTGTGGTCACTGAAGCTTTCTTT. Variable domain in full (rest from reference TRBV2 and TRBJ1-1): EPEVTQTPSHQVTQMGQEVILRCVPISNHLYFYWYRQILGQKVEFLVSFYNNEISEKSEIFDDQFSVERPDGSNFTLKIRSTKLEDSAMYFCASSVVTEAFFGQGTRLTVV.

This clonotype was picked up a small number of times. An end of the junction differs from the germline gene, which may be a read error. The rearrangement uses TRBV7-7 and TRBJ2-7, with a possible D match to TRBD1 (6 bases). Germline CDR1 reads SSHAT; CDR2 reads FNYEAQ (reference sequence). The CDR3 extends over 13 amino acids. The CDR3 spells CASSFGQNYEQYF. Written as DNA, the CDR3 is TGTGCTAGCAGCTTTGGACAGAACTACGAGCAGTACTTC. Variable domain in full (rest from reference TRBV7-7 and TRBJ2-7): GAGVSQSPRYKVTKRGQDVTLRCDPISSHATLYWYQQALGQGPEFLTYFNYEAQPDKSGLPSDRFSAERPEGSISTLTIQRTEQRDSAMYRCASSFGQNYEQYFGPGTRLTVT.

CDR3 nucleotide sequence: TGCGCCAGCAGCTTGGATTCGACAGGGGCCTCCTACGAGCAGTACTTC. Translation gives CASSLDSTGASYEQYF. The chain links TRBV5-1 to TRBJ2-7; TRBD1 matches at 8 bases. The V gene end was trimmed by 0 bases and the J gene end by 0 bases; junction bases not matched to a gene: 5. Per germline, CDR1 SGHRS and CDR2 YFSETQ. This CDR3 is built from 16 residues.

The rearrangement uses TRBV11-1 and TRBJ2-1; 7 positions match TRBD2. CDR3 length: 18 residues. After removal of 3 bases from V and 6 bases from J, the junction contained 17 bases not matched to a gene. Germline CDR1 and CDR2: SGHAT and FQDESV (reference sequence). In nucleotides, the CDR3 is TGTGCCAGCAGCTTTTTCTACCTAGCGGAGCGGGACCGCAATGAGCAGTTCTTC. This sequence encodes CASSFFYLAERDRNEQFF.

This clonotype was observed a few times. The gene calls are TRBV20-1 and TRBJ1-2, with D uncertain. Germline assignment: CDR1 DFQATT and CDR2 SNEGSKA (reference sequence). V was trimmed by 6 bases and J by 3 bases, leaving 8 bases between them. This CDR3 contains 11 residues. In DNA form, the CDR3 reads TGCAGTGCGCCCCTTTACTATGGCTACACCTTC. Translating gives CSAPLYYGYTF.

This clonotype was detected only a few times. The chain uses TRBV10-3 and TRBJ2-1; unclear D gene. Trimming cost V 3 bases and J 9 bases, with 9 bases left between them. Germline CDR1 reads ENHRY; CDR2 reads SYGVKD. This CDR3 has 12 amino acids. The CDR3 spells CAISEGHPEQFF. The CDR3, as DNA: TGTGCCATCAGTGAAGGCCATCCTGAGCAGTTCTTC.

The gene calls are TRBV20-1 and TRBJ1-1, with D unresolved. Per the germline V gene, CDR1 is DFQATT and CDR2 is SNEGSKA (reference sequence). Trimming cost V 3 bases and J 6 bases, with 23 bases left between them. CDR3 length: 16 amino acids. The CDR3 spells CSASVRTSPTWAEAFF. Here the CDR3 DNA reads TGCAGTGCTAGTGTTCGAACTAGTCCTACCTGGGCTGAAGCTTTCTTT.

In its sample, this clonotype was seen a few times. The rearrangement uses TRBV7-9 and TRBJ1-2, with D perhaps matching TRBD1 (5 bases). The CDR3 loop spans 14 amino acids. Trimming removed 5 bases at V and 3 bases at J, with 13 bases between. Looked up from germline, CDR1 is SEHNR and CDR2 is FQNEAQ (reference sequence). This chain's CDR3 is CASSAWGRDYGYTF. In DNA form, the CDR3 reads TGTGCCAGCAGCGCCTGGGGCAGAGACTATGGCTACACCTTC.

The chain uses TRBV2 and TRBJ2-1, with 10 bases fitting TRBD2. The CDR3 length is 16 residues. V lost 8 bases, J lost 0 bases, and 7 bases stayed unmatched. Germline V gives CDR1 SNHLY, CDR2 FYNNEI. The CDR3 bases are TGTGCCAGCGTGCTAGCGGGAGTTCCCTCCTACAATGAGCAGTTCTTC. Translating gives CASVLAGVPSYNEQFF. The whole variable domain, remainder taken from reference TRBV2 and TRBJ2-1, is EPEVTQTPSHQVTQMGQEVILRCVPISNHLYFYWYRQILGQKVEFLVSFYNNEISEKSEIFDDQFSVERPDGSNFTLKIRSTKLEDSAMYFCASVLAGVPSYNEQFFGPGTRLTVL.

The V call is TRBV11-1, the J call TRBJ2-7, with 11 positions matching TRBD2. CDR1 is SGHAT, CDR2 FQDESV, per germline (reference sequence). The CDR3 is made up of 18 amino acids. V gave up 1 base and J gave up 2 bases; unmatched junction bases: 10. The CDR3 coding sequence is TGTGCCAGCAGCTTAGGACTAGCGGGAAAGCCGAACACCTACGAGCAGTACTTC. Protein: CASSLGLAGKPNTYEQYF. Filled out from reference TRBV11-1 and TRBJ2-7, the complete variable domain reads EAEVAQSPRYKITEKSQAVAFWCDPISGHATLYWYRQILGQGPELLVQFQDESVVDDSQLPKDRFSAERLKGVDSTLKIQPAELGDSAMYLCASSLGLAGKPNTYEQYFGPGTRLTVT.

The CDR3 bases are TGTGCCAGCAGCTTAGCCCCAGGGGACGACACTGAAGCTTTCTTT. Translated: CASSLAPGDDTEAFF. This chain uses TRBV11-2 with TRBJ1-1; tentatively, D is TRBD1 (6 bases). Germline V gene sequence: CDR1 SGHAT, CDR2 FQNNGV. CDR3 length: 15 amino acids. The germline V and J ends were trimmed by 1 base and 3 bases, with 12 bases remaining between them.

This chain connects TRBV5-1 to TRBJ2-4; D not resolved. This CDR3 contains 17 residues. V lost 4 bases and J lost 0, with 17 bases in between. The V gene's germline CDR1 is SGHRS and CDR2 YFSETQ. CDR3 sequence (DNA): TGCGCCAGCAGCCGTCACATAGAGGATTTAGCCAAAAACATTCAGTACTTC. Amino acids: CASSRHIEDLAKNIQYF.

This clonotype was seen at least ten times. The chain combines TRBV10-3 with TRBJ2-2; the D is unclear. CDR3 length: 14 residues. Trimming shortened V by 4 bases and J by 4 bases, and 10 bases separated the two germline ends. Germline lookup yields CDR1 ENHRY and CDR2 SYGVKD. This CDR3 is CAISAEPGTGELFF. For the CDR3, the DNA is TGTGCCATCAGTGCGGAGCCGGGCACCGGGGAGCTGTTTTTT.

CDR3 sequence (DNA): TGTGCCAGCAGCCTATCAGGTAGCGCGAATCCTGGAAACACCATATATTTT. Translated: CASSLSGSANPGNTIYF. The chain carries TRBV4-2 and TRBJ1-3; D is ambiguous. The CDR3 loop spans 17 amino acids. Germline V lookup: CDR1 LGHNA, CDR2 YNFKEQ. Trimming removed 4 bases at V and 2 bases at J, with 18 bases between.

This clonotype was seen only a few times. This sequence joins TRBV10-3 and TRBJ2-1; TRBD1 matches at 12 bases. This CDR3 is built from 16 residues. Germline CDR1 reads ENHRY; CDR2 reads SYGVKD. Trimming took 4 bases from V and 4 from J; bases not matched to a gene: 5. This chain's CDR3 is CAISGGDRGPYNEQFF. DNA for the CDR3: TGTGCCATCAGTGGTGGGGACAGGGGGCCTTACAATGAGCAGTTCTTC.

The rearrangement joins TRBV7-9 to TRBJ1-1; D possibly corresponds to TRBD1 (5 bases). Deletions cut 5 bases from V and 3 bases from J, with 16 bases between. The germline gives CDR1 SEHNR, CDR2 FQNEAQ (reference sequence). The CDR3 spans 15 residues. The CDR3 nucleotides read TGTGCCAGCAGCCCCTCAGGGAGTTCGTACACTGAAGCTTTCTTT. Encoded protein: CASSPSGSSYTEAFF.

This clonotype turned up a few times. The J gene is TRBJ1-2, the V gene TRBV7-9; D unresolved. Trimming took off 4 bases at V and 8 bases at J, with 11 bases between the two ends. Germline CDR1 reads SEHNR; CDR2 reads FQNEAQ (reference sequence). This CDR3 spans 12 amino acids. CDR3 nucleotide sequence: TGTGCCAGCAGCTCCCGCAGGTCCGGCTACACCTTC. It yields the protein CASSSRRSGYTF.

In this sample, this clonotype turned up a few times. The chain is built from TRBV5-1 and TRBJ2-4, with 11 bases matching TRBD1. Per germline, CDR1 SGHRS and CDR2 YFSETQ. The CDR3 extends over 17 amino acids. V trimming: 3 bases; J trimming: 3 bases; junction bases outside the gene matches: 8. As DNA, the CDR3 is TGCGCCAGCAGCTCGGGACAGGGGGAAGGAGGCAAAAACATTCAGTACTTC. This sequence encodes CASSSGQGEGGKNIQYF.

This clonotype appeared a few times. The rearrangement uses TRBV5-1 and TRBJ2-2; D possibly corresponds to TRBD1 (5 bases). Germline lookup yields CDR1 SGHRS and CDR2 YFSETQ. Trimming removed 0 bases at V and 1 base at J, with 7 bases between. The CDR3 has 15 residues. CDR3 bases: TGCGCCAGCAGCTTGGGCGGACAGAACACCGGGGAGCTGTTTTTT. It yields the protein CASSLGGQNTGELFF.

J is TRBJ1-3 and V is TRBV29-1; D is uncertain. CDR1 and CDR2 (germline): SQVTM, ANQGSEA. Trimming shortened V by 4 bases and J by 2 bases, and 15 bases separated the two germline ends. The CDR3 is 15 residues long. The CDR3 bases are TGCAGCGTTGCCATGGCGGGGTCCGCTGGAAACACCATATATTTT. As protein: CSVAMAGSAGNTIYF.

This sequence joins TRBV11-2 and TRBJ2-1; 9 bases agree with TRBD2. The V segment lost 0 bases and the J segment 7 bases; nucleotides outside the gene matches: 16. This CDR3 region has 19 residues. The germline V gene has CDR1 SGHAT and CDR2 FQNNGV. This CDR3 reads CASSLDLRGVREGGNEQFF. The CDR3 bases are TGTGCCAGCAGCTTAGATCTTCGGGGGGTGCGGGAGGGCGGGAATGAGCAGTTCTTC.

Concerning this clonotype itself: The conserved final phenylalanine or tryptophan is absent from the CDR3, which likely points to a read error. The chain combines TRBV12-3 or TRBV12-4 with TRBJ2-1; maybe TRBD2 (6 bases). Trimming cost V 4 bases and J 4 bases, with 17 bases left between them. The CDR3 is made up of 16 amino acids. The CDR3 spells CASSSRTGGAYNEQFL. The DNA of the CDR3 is TGTGCCAGCAGTTCCCGGACTGGCGGGGCGTACAATGAGCAGTTCTTG.

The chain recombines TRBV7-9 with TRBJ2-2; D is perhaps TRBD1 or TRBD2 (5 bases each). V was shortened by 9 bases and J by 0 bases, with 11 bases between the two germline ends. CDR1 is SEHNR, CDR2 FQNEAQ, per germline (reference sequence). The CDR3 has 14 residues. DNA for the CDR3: TGTGCCAGTGACCCGGGGCCGAACACCGGGGAGCTGTTTTTT. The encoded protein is CASDPGPNTGELFF.